This T cell receptor (beta chain) originates from a study of blood T cell repertoires in COVID-19. Measured with immunoSEQ multiplex PCR; TCRdb has only the in-frame clones, and not every one. Of about 300,000 clones in the sample, 80% to 90% were seen once. Germline V gene data show CDR1 as LGHNA and CDR2 as YNFKEQ. V shed 0 bases, J shed 1 base, and the junction held 9 bases outside the gene matches. The CDR3 is 19 residues long. J is TRBJ1-5 and V is TRBV4-2, with 10 bases that match TRBD1. The receptor was derived from a woman in her fifties or sixties with acute or convalescent COVID-19. Sequences were obtained from peripheral blood. CDR3 nucleotide sequence: TGTGCCAGCAGCCAAGATCCCCGAGTGGGACAGGGGAGCAATCAGCCCCAGCATTTT. Amino acids: CASSQDPRVGQGSNQPQHF.